This TCR beta chain appears in the sequencing data of a study of cytomegalovirus exposure and HLA in healthy donors. The overall study: Counted in an early data release were approximately 80 million unique TCRs from HLA-typed donors. Study-level results: Within an earlier analysis, most TCR beta V segments proved productive either about 90% or about 30% of the time.

This PCR relied on a set of 60 Vbeta primers and 13 Jbeta primers. Sequenced by immunoSEQ multiplex PCR; TCRdb stores in-frame clones only, minus some. This sample has around 130,000 clones, with roughly 88% found just once. The germline V and J ends were trimmed by 0 bases and 4 bases, with 17 bases remaining between them. The CDR3 consists of 17 residues. CDR1 is MGHRA, CDR2 YSYEKL, per germline. Worth noting for this clone: Its antigen is undetermined.

This chain connects TRBV4-1 to TRBJ2-3; TRBD1 might be the D (6 bases). The TCR was taken from a boy between 10 and 17 years old in good health and CMV-seronegative. Sequenced sample: PBMCs. Here the CDR3 reads CASSQDNPHREADTQYF. The CDR3 DNA reads as TGCGCCAGCAGCCAAGATAATCCCCACAGGGAAGCAGATACGCAGTATTTT.